This TCR beta chain originates from a study of molecular identifiers for immune sequencing clone quantification. Across the whole study: In replicates, RNA taken from roughly 21,000 or 96,000 naive CD8 cells was divided five ways, and four portions underwent sequencing. The study, taken as a whole, reports: Clones carrying above 20 RNA copies accounted for over 97% of effector molecules, under 1% in naive cells.

With listed TCR primers and previously described methods, bulk TCR libraries were prepared. TCRdb processed the PCR reads anew with MiXCR; each CDR3 protein has one entry. The table records a few hundred thousand distinct CDR3 sequences, about a fifth of them present only once. Trimming left V 2 bases short and J 3 bases short, with 8 bases between. The CDR3 runs to 13 residues. Looked up from germline, CDR1 is WNHNN and CDR2 is SYGVQD (reference sequence). In this sample, this clonotype turned up many times. No antigen is known for it. Researchers sorted naive CD8 T cells as cells that were CD8+CD4-CCR7+CD45RA+.

The TCR sequence derives from a human donor in good health. Some libraries in this study had Jurkat cell RNA spiked in. The specimen sequenced was naive CD8+ T cells from blood, with Jurkat cell RNA spiked in. The subset denotes: FACS-sorted CD8+CD4-CCR7+CD45RA+ naive T cells. This chain connects TRBV10-1 to TRBJ2-7; D uncertain. The CDR3 nucleotides read TGCGCCAGCAGTGAGATACCCGGCTACGAGCAGTACTTC. It yields the protein CASSEIPGYEQYF.